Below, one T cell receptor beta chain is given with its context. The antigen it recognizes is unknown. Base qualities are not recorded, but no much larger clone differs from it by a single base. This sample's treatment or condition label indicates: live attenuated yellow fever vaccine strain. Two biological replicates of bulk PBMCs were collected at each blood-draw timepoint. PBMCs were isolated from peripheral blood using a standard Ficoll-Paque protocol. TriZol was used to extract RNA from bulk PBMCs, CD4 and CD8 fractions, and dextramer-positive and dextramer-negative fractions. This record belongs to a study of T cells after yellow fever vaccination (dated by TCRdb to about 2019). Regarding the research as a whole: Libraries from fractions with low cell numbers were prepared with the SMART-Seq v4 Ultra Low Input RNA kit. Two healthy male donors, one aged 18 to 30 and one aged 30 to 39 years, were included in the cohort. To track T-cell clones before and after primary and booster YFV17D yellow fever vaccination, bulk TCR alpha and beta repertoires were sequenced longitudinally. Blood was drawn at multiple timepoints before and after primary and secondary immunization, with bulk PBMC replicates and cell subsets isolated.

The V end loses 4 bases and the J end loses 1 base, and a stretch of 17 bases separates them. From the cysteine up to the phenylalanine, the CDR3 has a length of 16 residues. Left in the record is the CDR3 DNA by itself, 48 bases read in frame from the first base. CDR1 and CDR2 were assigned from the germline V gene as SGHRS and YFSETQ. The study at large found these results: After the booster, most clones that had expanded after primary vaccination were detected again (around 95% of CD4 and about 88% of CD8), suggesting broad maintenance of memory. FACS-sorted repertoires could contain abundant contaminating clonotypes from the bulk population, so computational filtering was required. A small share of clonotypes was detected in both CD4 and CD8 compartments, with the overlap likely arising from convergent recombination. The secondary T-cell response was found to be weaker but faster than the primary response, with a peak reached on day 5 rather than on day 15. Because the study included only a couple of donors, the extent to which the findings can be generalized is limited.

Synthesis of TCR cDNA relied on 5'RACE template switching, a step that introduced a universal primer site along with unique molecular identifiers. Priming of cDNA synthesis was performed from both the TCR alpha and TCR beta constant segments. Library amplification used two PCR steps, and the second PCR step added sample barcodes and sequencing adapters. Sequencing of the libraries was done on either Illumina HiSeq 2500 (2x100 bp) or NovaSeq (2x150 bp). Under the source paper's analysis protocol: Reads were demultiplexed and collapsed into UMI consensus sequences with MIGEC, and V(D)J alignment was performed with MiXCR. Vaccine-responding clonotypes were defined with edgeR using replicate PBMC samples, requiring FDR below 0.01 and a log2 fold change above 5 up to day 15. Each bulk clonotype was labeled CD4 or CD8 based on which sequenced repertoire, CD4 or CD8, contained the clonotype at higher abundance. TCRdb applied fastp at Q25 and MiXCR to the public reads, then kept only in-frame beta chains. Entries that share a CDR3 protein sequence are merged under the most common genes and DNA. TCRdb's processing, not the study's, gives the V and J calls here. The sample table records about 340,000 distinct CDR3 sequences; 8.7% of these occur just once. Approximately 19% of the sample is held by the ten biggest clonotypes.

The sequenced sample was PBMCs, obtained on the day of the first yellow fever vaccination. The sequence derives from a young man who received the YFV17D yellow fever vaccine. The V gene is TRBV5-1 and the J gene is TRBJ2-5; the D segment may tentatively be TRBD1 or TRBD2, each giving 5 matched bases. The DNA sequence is TGCGCCAGCAGCCTCACGATTACTAGGGGCCAAGAGACCCAGTACTTC. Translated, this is CASSLTITRGQETQYF.